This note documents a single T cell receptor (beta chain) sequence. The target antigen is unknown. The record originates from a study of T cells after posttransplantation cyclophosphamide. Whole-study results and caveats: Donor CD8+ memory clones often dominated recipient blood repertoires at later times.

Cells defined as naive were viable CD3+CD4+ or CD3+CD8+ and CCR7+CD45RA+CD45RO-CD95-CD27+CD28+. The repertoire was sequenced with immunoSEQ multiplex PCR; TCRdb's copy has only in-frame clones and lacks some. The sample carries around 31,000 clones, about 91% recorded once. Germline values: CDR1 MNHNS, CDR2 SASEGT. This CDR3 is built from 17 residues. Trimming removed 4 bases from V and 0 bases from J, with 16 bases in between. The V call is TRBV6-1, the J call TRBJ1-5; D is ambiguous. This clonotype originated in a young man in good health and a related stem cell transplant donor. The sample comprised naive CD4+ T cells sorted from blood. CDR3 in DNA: TGTGCCAGCAGTGTTTTAGTCCACGCGGGTAGCAATCAGCCCCAGCATTTT. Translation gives CASSVLVHAGSNQPQHF.